This TCR beta chain derives from a study of immune characterization of retroperitoneal liposarcoma. Each CDR3 protein is one row after TCRdb ran MiXCR on the PCR reads. The sample yields roughly 9,800 distinct CDR3 sequences, around 30% seen once. CDR1 and CDR2 from the germline V gene are WNHNN and SYGVQD (reference sequence). The junction had 7 bases not matched to a gene; V was cut back by 5 bases and J by 4 bases. This CDR3 is 16 amino acids long. The V and J genes are TRBV10-1 and TRBJ2-3; TRBD2 matches 12 bases. The TCR comes from a male donor with retroperitoneal liposarcoma. Sequenced input: tumor tissue. The CDR3 loop is CASSPTSGRTPDTQYF. Written as DNA, the CDR3 is TGCGCCAGCAGTCCGACTAGCGGGAGAACTCCAGATACGCAGTATTTT.